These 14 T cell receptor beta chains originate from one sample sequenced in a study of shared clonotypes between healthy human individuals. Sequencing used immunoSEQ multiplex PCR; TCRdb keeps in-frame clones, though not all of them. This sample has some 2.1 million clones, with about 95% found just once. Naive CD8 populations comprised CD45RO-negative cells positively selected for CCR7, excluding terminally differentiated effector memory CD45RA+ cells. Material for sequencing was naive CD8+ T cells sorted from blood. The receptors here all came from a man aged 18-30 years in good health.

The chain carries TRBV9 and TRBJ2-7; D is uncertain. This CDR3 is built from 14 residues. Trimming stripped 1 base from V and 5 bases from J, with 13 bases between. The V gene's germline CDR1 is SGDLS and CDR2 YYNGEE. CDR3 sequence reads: CASSVSSSFDEQYF. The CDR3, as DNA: TGTGCCAGCAGCGTATCCTCCAGTTTTGACGAGCAGTACTTC.

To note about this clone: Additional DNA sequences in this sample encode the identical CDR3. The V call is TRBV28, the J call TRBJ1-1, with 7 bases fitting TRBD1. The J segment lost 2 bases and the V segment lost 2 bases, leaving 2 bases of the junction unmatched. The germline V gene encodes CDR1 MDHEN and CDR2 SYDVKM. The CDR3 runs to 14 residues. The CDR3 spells CASSLQGGNTEAFF. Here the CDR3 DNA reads TGTGCCAGCAGTTTACAGGGGGGTAACACTGAAGCTTTCTTT.

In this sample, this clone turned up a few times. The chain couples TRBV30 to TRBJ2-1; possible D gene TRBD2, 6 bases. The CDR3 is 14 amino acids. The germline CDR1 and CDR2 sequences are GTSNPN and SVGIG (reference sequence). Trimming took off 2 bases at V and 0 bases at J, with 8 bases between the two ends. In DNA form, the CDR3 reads TGTGCCTGGAGTTGGGAGGACTCCTACAATGAGCAGTTCTTC. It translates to CAWSWEDSYNEQFF.

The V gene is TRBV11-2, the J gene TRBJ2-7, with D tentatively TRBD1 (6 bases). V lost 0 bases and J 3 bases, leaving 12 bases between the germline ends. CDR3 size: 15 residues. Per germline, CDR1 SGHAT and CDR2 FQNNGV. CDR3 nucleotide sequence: TGTGCCAGCAGCTTAGAGCAGGGGCAGGGCTACGAGCAGTACTTC. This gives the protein CASSLEQGQGYEQYF.

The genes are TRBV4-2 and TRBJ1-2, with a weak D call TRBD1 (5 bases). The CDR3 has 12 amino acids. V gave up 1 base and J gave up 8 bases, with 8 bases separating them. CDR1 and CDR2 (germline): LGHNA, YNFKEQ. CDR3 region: CASSQGTGGYTF. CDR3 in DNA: TGTGCCAGCAGCCAAGGTACAGGAGGCTACACCTTC.

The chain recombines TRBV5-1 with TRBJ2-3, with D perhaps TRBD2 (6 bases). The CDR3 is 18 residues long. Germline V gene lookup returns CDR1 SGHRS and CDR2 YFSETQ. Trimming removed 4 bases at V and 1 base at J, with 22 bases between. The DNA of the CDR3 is TGCGCCAGCAGCCAATGGAGGGCTGAAGAGGTCGGCACAGATACGCAGTATTTT. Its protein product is CASSQWRAEEVGTDTQYF.

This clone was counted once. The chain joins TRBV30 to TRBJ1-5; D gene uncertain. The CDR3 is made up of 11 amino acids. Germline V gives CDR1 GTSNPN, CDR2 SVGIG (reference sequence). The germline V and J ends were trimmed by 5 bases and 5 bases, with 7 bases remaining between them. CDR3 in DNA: TGTGCCTGGGGACCGGATCAGCCCCAGCATTTT. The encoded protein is CAWGPDQPQHF.

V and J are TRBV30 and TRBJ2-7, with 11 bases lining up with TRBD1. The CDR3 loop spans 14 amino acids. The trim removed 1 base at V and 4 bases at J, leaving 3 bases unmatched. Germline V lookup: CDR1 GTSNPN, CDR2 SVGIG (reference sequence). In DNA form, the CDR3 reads TGTGCCTGGAGTGAGGGACAGGGGGTATACGAGCAGTACTTC. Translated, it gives CAWSEGQGVYEQYF.

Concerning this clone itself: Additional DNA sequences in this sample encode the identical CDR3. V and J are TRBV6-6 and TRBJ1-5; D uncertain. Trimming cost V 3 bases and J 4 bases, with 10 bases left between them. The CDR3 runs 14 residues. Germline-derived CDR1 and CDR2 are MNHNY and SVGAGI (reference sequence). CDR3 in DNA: TGTGCCAGCAGTTATAGAGTTACTAATCAGCCCCAGCATTTT. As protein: CASSYRVTNQPQHF.

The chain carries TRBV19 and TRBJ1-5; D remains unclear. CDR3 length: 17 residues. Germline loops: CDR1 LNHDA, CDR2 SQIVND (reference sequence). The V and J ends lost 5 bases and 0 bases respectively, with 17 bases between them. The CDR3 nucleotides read TGTGCCAGTAGTTCGGGCCTGCTAGACCTTAGCAATCAGCCCCAGCATTTT. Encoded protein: CASSSGLLDLSNQPQHF.

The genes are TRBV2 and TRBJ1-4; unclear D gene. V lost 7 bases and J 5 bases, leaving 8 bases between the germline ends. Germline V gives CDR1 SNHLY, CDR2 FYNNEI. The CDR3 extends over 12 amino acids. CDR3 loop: CASTGANEKLFF. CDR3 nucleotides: TGTGCCAGCACAGGAGCAAATGAAAAACTGTTTTTT.

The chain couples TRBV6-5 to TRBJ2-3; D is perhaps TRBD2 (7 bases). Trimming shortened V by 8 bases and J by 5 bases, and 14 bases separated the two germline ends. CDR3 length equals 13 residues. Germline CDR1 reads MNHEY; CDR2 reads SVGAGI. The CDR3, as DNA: TGTGCCAGCTCCGCGGGGGCGATAGATACGCAGTATTTT. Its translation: CASSAGAIDTQYF.

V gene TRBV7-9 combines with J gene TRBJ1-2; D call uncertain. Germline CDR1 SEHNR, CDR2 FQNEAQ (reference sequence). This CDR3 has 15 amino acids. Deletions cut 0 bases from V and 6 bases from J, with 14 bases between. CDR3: CASSLANASPDGYTF. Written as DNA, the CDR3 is TGTGCCAGCAGCTTAGCGAACGCATCCCCCGATGGCTACACCTTC.

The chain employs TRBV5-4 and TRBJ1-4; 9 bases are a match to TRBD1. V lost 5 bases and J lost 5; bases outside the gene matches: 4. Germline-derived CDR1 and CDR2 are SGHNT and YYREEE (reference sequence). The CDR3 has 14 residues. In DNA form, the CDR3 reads TGTGCCAGCAGTCGTGGACAGGGGAATGAAAAACTGTTTTTT. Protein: CASSRGQGNEKLFF.